These T cell receptor beta chains were read from a single sample in a study of blood T cell repertoires in COVID-19. Method: immunoSEQ multiplex PCR; TCRdb's copy keeps in-frame clones and lacks some. The table lists 100,000 or so clones, about 83% of them singletons. Sequencing was performed on peripheral blood. These receptors were obtained from a man aged 35-49 years with active or convalescent COVID-19. CDR3s leave out the opening cysteine and the closing phenylalanine or tryptophan. D genes are given only for firm matches. A clone size is listed for some rows: how often the clone was seen (once, few, many), or a class if it is expanded.

TRBJ1-1 - TRBV10-2 TRBD1 ASTATGLGTMNTEAF
TRBJ1-5 - TRBV24-1 - ATSDGNNQPQH
TRBJ1-2 - TRBV7-3 TRBD1 ASSSNPGQGGGYT
TRBJ2-5 - TRBV2 TRBD2 ASGGLRQETQY
TRBJ1-5 - TRBV6-5 - ASSYSKGDQPQH
TRBJ2-5 - TRBV7-9 - ASSSRDHGYQETQY
TRBJ2-4 - TRBV7-3 - ASSEGGPENIQY
TRBJ2-3 - TRBV10-3 - AIKASTDTQY
TRBJ2-3 - TRBV7-9 TRBD1 ASTTPGQGMYTQY
TRBJ1-4 - TRBV5-1 - ASRRGETNEKLF
TRBJ2-1 once TRBV2 - ASRQEGIYNEQF
TRBJ2-7 - TRBV6-6 - ASSYSGGAEQY
TRBJ2-7 - TRBV5-4 - ASSLYGGLYEQY
TRBJ2-5 - TRBV11-2 - ASSSPGRFETQY
TRBJ1-2 - TRBV3-1/TRBV3-2 - ASSQSSGFYGYT
TRBJ2-2 - TRBV7-2 TRBD2 ASSPSGGGTGELF
TRBJ2-3 many TRBV19 TRBD2 ASSPGLAGTDTQY
TRBJ1-3 - TRBV9 TRBD1 ASSVEETGFNTIY
TRBJ2-5 - TRBV30 - AWKGWEAQSREETQY
TRBJ1-3 - TRBV9 - ASSANRDIGNTIY
TRBJ1-4 - TRBV7-9 - ASTPGPGEKLF
TRBJ2-1 - TRBV6-5 TRBD2 ASRAFAGGYNEQF
TRBJ2-5 many TRBV11-2 - ASSLGLKETQY
TRBJ1-1 once TRBV6-5 TRBD1 ASTVGQGTEAF
TRBJ1-1 few TRBV3-1/TRBV3-2 - ASSPGSDMNTEAF
TRBJ1-5 - TRBV5-1 TRBD1 ASSPGQGPNQPQH
TRBJ2-5 - TRBV5-4 TRBD2 ASSLGAGGAQETQY
TRBJ2-3 - TRBV2 - ASSEVGWGPGTDTQY
TRBJ2-1 - TRBV21-1 - ASSKRSTSGANEQF
TRBJ2-7 - TRBV3-1/TRBV3-2 - ASSQDQGRYEQY
TRBJ1-1 once TRBV5-1 TRBD1 ASSTTGDRNTEAF